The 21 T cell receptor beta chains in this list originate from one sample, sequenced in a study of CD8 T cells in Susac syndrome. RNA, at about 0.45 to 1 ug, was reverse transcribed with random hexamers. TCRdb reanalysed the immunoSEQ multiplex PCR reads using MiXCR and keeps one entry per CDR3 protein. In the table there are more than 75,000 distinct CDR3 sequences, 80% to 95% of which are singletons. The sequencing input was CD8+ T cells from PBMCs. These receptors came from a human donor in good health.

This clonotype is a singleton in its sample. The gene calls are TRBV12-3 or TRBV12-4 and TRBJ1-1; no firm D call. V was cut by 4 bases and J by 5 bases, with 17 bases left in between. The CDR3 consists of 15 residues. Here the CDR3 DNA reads TGTGCCAGCAGTTCCCTCCTTACCAGAGGGACTGAAGCTTTCTTT. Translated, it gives CASSSLLTRGTEAFF.

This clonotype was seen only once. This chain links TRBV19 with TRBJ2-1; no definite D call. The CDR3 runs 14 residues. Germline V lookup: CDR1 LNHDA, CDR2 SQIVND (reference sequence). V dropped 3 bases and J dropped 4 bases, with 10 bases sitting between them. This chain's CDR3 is CASSIDQEYNEQFF. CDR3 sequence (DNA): TGTGCCAGTAGTATTGACCAGGAGTACAATGAGCAGTTCTTC.

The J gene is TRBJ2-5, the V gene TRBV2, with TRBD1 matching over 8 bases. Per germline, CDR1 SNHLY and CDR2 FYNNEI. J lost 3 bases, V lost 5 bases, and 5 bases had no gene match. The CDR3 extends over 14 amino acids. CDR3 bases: TGTGCCAGCAGTAACTTGGACAGGGAAGAGACCCAGTACTTC. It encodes CASSNLDREETQYF.

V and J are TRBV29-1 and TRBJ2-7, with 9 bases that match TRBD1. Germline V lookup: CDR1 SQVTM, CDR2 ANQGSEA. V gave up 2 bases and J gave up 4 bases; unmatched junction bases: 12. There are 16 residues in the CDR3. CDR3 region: CSVELQDQGTGYEQYF. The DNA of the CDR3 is TGCAGCGTTGAACTCCAGGATCAGGGGACAGGGTACGAGCAGTACTTC.

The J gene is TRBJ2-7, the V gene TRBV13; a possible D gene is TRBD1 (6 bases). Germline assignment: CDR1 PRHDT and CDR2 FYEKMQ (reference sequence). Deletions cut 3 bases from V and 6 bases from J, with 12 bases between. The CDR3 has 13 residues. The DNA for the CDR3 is TGTGCCAGCAGCTTTCCCCCGGACAGCGAGCAGTACTTC. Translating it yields CASSFPPDSEQYF.

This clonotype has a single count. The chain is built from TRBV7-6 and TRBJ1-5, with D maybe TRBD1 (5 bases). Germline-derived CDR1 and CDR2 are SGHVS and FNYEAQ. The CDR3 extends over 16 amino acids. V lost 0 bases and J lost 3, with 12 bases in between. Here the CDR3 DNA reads TGTGCCAGCAGCTTAGCGGGGGGGTACGACAATCAGCCCCAGCATTTT. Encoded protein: CASSLAGGYDNQPQHF.

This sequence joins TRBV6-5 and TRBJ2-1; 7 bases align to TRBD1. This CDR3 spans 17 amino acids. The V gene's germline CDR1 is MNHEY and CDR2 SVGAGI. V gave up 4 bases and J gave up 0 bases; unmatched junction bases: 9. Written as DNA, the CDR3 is TGTGCCAGCAGTTCAGAGGGGGCGGTTAGCTCCTACAATGAGCAGTTCTTC. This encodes CASSSEGAVSSYNEQFF.

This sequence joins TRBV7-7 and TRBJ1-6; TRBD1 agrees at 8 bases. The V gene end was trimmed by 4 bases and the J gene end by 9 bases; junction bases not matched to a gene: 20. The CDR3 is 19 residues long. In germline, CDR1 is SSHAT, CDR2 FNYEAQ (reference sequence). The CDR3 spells CASSSEVVKDRAEGSPLHF. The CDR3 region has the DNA TGTGCCAGCAGCTCAGAAGTCGTCAAGGACAGGGCGGAAGGTTCACCCCTCCACTTT.

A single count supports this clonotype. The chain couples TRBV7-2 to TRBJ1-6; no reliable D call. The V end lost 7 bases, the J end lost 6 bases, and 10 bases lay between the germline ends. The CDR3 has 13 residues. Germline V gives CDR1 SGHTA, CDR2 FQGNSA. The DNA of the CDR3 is TGTGCCAGCATACGGGCCTTTAATTCACCCCTCCACTTT. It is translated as CASIRAFNSPLHF.

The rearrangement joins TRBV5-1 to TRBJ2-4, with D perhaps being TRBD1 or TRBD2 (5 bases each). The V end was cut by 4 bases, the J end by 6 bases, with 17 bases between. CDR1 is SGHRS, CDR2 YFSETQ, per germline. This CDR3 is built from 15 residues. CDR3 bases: TGCGCCAGCAGCCTGGTCCCCGATGGGACAAACATTCAGTACTTC. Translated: CASSLVPDGTNIQYF.

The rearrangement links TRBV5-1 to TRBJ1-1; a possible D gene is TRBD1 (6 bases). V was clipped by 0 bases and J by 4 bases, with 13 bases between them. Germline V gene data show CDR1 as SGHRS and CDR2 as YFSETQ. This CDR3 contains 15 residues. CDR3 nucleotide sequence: TGCGCCAGCAGCTTGGAAGGGGGTTTGAGCACTGAAGCTTTCTTT. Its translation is CASSLEGGLSTEAFF.

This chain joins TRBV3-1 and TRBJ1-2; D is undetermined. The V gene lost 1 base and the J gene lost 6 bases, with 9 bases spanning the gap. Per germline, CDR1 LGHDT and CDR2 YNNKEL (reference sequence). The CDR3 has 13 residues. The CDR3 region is CASSQGGGDGYTF. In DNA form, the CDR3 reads TGTGCCAGCAGCCAAGGGGGAGGTGATGGCTACACCTTC.

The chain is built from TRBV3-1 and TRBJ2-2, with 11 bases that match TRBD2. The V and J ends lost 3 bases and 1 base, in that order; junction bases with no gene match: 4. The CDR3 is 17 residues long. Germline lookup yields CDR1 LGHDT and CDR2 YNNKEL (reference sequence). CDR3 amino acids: CASSQTLAGGNTGELFF. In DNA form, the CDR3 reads TGTGCCAGCAGCCAGACGCTAGCGGGGGGGAACACCGGGGAGCTGTTTTTT.

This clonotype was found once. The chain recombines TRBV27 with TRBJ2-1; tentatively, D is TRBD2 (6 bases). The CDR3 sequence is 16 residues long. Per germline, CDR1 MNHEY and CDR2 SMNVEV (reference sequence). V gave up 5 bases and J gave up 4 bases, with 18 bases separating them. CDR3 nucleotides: TGTGCCAGCAGTCCATCCTTCGGGACTCTTTACAATGAGCAGTTCTTC. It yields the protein CASSPSFGTLYNEQFF.

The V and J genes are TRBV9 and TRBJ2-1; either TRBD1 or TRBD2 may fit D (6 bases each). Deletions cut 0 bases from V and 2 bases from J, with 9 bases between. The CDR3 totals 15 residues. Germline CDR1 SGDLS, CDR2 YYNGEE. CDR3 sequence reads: CASSVDGGPYNEQFF. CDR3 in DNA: TGTGCCAGCAGCGTAGACGGGGGCCCCTACAATGAGCAGTTCTTC.

CDR3 DNA sequence: TGTGCCAGCTCACCCCAGAGCGGGGGTTACAATGAGCAGTTCTTC. As protein: CASSPQSGGYNEQFF. The chain couples TRBV18 to TRBJ2-1; 8 positions match TRBD2. The germline V gene has CDR1 KGHSH and CDR2 LQKENI. CDR3 length equals 15 residues. Germline trimming cut 3 bases from V and 4 bases from J; bases unmatched to any gene: 5.

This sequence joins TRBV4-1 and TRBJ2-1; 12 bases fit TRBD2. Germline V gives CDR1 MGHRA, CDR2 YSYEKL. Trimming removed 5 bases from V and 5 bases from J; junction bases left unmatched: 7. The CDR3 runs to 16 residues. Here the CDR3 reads CASSAQRTSGDNEQFF. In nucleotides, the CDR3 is TGCGCCAGCAGCGCACAAAGGACTAGCGGGGACAATGAGCAGTTCTTC.

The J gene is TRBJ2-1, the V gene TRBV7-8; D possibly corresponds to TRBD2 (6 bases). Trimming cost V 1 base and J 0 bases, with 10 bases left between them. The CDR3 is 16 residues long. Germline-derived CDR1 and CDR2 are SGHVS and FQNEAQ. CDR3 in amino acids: CASSLEAGSSYNEQFF. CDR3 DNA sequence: TGTGCCAGCAGCTTAGAGGCGGGGAGCTCCTACAATGAGCAGTTCTTC.

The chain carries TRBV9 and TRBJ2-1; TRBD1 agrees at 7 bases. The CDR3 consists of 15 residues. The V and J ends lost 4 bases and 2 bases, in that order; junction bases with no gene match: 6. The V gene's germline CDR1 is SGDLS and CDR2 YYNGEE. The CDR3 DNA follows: TGTGCCAGCAGCCCGAGGGACAGAGCCTACAATGAGCAGTTCTTC. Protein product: CASSPRDRAYNEQFF.

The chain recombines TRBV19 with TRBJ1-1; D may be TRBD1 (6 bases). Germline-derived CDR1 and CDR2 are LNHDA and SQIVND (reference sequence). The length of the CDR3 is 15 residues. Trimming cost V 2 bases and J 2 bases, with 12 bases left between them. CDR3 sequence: CASSITGTPNTEAFF. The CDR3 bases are TGTGCCAGTAGTATAACCGGGACACCTAACACTGAAGCTTTCTTT.

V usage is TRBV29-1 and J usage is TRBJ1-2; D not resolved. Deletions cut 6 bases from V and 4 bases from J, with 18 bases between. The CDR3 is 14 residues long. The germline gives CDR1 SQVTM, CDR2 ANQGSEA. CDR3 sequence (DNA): TGCAGCGTGGAGGAAAACGACCATTTCTATGGCTACACCTTC. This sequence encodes CSVEENDHFYGYTF.